A single sample gave rise to the 22 T cell receptor beta chains below, sequenced in a study of blood T cell repertoires in COVID-19. The assay was immunoSEQ multiplex PCR, and TCRdb's table has in-frame clones only and misses some. The sample holds some 110,000 clones, 70% to 75% seen once. Sequencing input: peripheral blood. The receptor source for this set is a man at least 80 years old with COVID-19, enrolled during active disease.

The chain uses TRBV3-1 (or the pseudogene TRBV3-2) and TRBJ1-4; D is undetermined. The V gene's germline CDR1 is LGHDT and CDR2 YNNKEL (reference sequence). The CDR3 has 15 residues. Trimming removed 4 bases at V and 4 bases at J, with 13 bases between. In DNA form, the CDR3 reads TGTGCCAGCAGCCCCCGAACAGCTTTTAATGAAAAACTGTTTTTT. This translates into CASSPRTAFNEKLFF.

The rearrangement uses TRBV9 and TRBJ2-1, with a tentative D call TRBD2 (6 bases). The CDR3 contains 15 residues. V was pared by 3 bases and J by 0 bases, with 10 bases between. The germline V gene encodes CDR1 SGDLS and CDR2 YYNGEE. The CDR3 DNA reads as TGTGCCAGCAGCGCGGGACTTCTCTCCTACAATGAGCAGTTCTTC. Translating it yields CASSAGLLSYNEQFF. Supplemented by reference TRBV9 and TRBJ2-1, the full variable domain reads DSGVTQTPKHLITATGQRVTLRCSPRSGDLSVYWYQQSLDQGLQFLIQYYNGEERAKGNILERFSAQQFPDLHSELNLSSLELGDSALYFCASSAGLLSYNEQFFGPGTRLTVL.

CDR3 nucleotides: TGTGCCAGCAGCCAGACAGGGGGGGAGTACTTC. It specifies CASSQTGGEYF. The chain uses TRBV11-2 and TRBJ2-7, with 9 bases aligning to TRBD1. CDR1 is SGHAT and CDR2 is FQNNGV in the germline V gene. V lost 5 bases, J lost 11 bases, and 4 bases stayed unmatched. The CDR3 spans 11 residues.

The gene calls are TRBV5-1 and TRBJ1-4, with 10 bases aligning to TRBD1. CDR1 and CDR2 (germline): SGHRS, YFSETQ. CDR3 length: 15 amino acids. Trimming took 0 bases from V and 11 from J; bases not matched to a gene: 7. CDR3 in DNA: TGCGCCAGCAGCTTGGGGGACAGGGGAGGCGATAAACTGTTTTTT. It translates to CASSLGDRGGDKLFF.

The rearrangement uses TRBV30 and TRBJ2-2; maybe TRBD2 (5 bases). Looked up from germline, CDR1 is GTSNPN and CDR2 is SVGIG (reference sequence). This CDR3 is built from 13 residues. Trimming left V 0 bases short and J 6 bases short, with 8 bases between. The CDR3 DNA sequence: TGTGCCTGGAGTGTACACGGGGCCGGGGAGCTGTTTTTT. This gives the protein CAWSVHGAGELFF.

The V gene is TRBV25-1, the J gene TRBJ2-4; 7 positions agree with TRBD1. Unmatched junction bases numbered 9, after V lost 4 bases and J lost 9 bases. CDR1 is MGHDK, CDR2 SYGVNS, per germline. This CDR3 has 14 amino acids. Written as DNA, the CDR3 is TGTGCCAGCAGTGTAGGGACAGCCCGGGGCATTCAGTACTTC. This sequence encodes CASSVGTARGIQYF.

The V call is TRBV4-1, the J call TRBJ2-7; possibly TRBD2 for D (6 bases). The CDR3 is made up of 15 amino acids. CDR1 and CDR2 (germline): MGHRA, YSYEKL. Trimming left V 1 base short and J 1 base short, with 11 bases between. The CDR3 nucleotides are TGCGCCAGCAGCCAAGGGGGAGGCCGTTCCTACGAGCAGTACTTC. This sequence encodes CASSQGGGRSYEQYF.

The chain carries TRBV7-2 and TRBJ1-1; possible D gene TRBD1, 5 bases. Germline CDR1 and CDR2: SGHTA and FQGNSA. V was pared by 5 bases and J by 1 base, with 14 bases between. The CDR3 extends over 15 amino acids. CDR3 DNA sequence: TGTGCCAGCAGCCCACGACAGCTCCGGAACACTGAAGCTTTCTTT. Its protein is CASSPRQLRNTEAFF.

This clone has just a few counts. The chain has TRBV5-6 and TRBJ2-5, with TRBD2 as a possible D gene (7 bases). The CDR3 has 15 amino acids. Per germline, CDR1 SGHDT and CDR2 YYEEEE. Trimming cost V 3 bases and J 4 bases, with 16 bases left between them. CDR3 residues: CASSWVGGAGETQYF. The CDR3 bases are TGTGCCAGCAGCTGGGTAGGGGGGGCTGGAGAGACCCAGTACTTC. Variable domain in full (rest from reference TRBV5-6 and TRBJ2-5): DAGVTQSPTHLIKTRGQQVTLRCSPKSGHDTVSWYQQALGQGPQFIFQYYEEEERQRGNFPDRFSGHQFPNYSSELNVNALLLGDSALYLCASSWVGGAGETQYFGPGTRLLVL.

V and J are TRBV19 and TRBJ2-4, with D perhaps TRBD1 (6 bases). V was trimmed by 8 bases and J by 3 bases, leaving 14 bases between them. This CDR3 spans 14 amino acids. Germline V gives CDR1 LNHDA, CDR2 SQIVND (reference sequence). The CDR3 DNA reads as TGTGCCAGTCAGGGGTATTTTGACAAAAACATTCAGTACTTC. Translated: CASQGYFDKNIQYF. The variable domain in full, completed from reference TRBV19 and TRBJ2-4, reads DGGITQSPKYLFRKEGQNVTLSCEQNLNHDAMYWYRQDPGQGLRLIYYSQIVNDFQKGDIAEGYSVSREKKESFPLTVTSAQKNPTAFYLCASQGYFDKNIQYFGAGTRLSVL.

This clone was counted between two and nine times. The chain joins TRBV6-5 to TRBJ2-7, with TRBD1 identical over 9 bases. Per germline, CDR1 MNHEY and CDR2 SVGAGI. This CDR3 contains 15 residues. V lost 8 bases to trimming and J lost 6 bases; unmatched junction nucleotides: 14. CDR3 amino acids: CASLEMGQGGGEQYF. The CDR3 bases are TGTGCCAGCCTGGAAATGGGACAGGGCGGGGGCGAGCAGTACTTC.

The chain recombines TRBV10-3 with TRBJ1-3; possible D gene TRBD1, 5 bases. In germline, CDR1 is ENHRY, CDR2 SYGVKD. This CDR3 region has 15 residues. V was clipped by 6 bases and J by 0 bases, with 12 bases between them. The CDR3 nucleotides are TGTGCCATCAGATCCGACAGCTTCTCTGGAAACACCATATATTTT. Translation gives CAIRSDSFSGNTIYF.

The rearrangement joins TRBV28 to TRBJ2-1; D unresolved. Per the germline V gene, CDR1 is MDHEN and CDR2 is SYDVKM. V lost 6 bases and J 6 bases, leaving 18 bases between the germline ends. The CDR3 is made up of 15 amino acids. CDR3 in DNA: TGTGCCAGCAGCCACCTAGGTCCCTTAGGCAATGAGCAGTTCTTC. Its translation: CASSHLGPLGNEQFF.

The chain carries TRBV28 and TRBJ1-6; no firm D call. Germline CDR1 MDHEN, CDR2 SYDVKM. V gave up 2 bases and J gave up 8 bases, with 10 bases separating them. The CDR3 consists of 14 residues. The CDR3 here is CASSLAYIDSPLHF. The DNA of the CDR3 is TGTGCCAGCAGTTTAGCCTATATAGATTCACCCCTCCACTTT.

The chain carries TRBV20-1 and TRBJ1-3, with 8 positions matching TRBD1. V was pared by 3 bases and J by 1 base, with 2 bases of the junction left unmatched. The CDR3 spans 14 residues. Germline V CDR1 and CDR2: DFQATT, SNEGSKA (reference sequence). The CDR3 protein is CSASYRGSGNTIYF. In DNA form, the CDR3 reads TGCAGTGCTAGTTACAGGGGGTCTGGAAACACCATATATTTT.

The chain links TRBV7-3 to TRBJ2-1, with 8 bases identical to TRBD1. The J segment lost 3 bases and the V segment lost 6 bases, leaving 4 bases of the junction unmatched. Per germline, CDR1 SGHTA and CDR2 FQGTGA. There are 14 residues in the CDR3. CDR3 in amino acids: CASSPGQGYNEQFF. The DNA for the CDR3 is TGTGCCAGCAGTCCTGGACAGGGCTACAATGAGCAGTTCTTC.

The chain employs TRBV6-6 and TRBJ2-3; 10 bases fit TRBD2. The CDR3 is made up of 14 amino acids. V lost 2 bases, J lost 6 bases, and 2 bases stayed unmatched. Germline-derived CDR1 and CDR2 are MNHNY and SVGAGI (reference sequence). The CDR3: CASSYQGLADTQYF. In nucleotides, the CDR3 is TGTGCCAGCAGTTACCAGGGACTAGCGGATACGCAGTATTTT.

The chain has TRBV7-3 and TRBJ2-1; TRBD2 matches 9 bases. CDR3 size: 15 residues. Losses at the gene ends were 1 base for V and 4 bases for J; bases not matched to a gene: 2. Germline V gives CDR1 SGHTA, CDR2 FQGTGA. CDR3 loop: CASSLSAGGYNEQFF. CDR3 nucleotides: TGTGCCAGCAGCTTAAGCGCGGGAGGGTACAATGAGCAGTTCTTC.

The V and J genes are TRBV2 and TRBJ1-1; no firm D call. The V and J ends lost 4 bases and 2 bases respectively, with 8 bases between them. The germline CDR1 and CDR2 sequences are SNHLY and FYNNEI. This CDR3 is 13 amino acids long. The CDR3 protein is CASSGDSNTEAFF. The CDR3 DNA reads as TGTGCCAGCAGTGGAGATTCAAACACTGAAGCTTTCTTT. Full variable domain (missing parts from reference TRBV2 and TRBJ1-1): EPEVTQTPSHQVTQMGQEVILRCVPISNHLYFYWYRQILGQKVEFLVSFYNNEISEKSEIFDDQFSVERPDGSNFTLKIRSTKLEDSAMYFCASSGDSNTEAFFGQGTRLTVV.

The table lists this clone with a few counts. The rearrangement links TRBV12-3 or TRBV12-4 to TRBJ1-2, with a tentative D call TRBD1 (6 bases). The CDR3 is 12 amino acids. The V and J ends lost 3 bases and 8 bases respectively, with 10 bases between them. CDR3 sequence: CASSLVQGGYTF. The CDR3 DNA reads TGTGCCAGCAGTTTGGTACAGGGAGGCTACACCTTC.

This clone showed up just a few times. This chain connects TRBV11-2 to TRBJ1-3; D is ambiguous. The length of the CDR3 is 13 residues. Germline lookup yields CDR1 SGHAT and CDR2 FQNNGV. Trimming removed 2 bases from V and 2 bases from J, with 4 bases in between. The CDR3 is CASSLTTGNTIYF. Here the CDR3 DNA reads TGTGCCAGCAGCTTAACTACTGGAAACACCATATATTTT. Full variable domain (rest looked up from reference TRBV11-2 and TRBJ1-3): EAGVAQSPRYKIIEKRQSVAFWCNPISGHATLYWYQQILGQGPKLLIQFQNNGVVDDSQLPKDRFSAERLKGVDSTLKIQPAKLEDSAVYLCASSLTTGNTIYFGEGSWLTVV.

The chain combines TRBV24-1 with TRBJ2-2, with D unclear. This CDR3 has 12 residues. The germline CDR1 and CDR2 sequences are KGHDR and SFDVKD. Trimming cost V 5 bases and J 8 bases, with 8 bases left between them. In DNA, the CDR3 is TGTGCCACCAGTGCCGCGTTTGGGGAGCTGTTTTTT. Translated: CATSAAFGELFF.